These T cell receptor beta chains were read from a single sample in a study of vaccination and CD4 T cells after COVID-19. Their antigens are not known. TCRdb called the PCR reads again in MiXCR, with one record for every CDR3 protein. The sample shows approximately 12,000 distinct CDR3 sequences, less than 75% of them seen only once. The sequencing used CD4+ T cells from blood, cultured in vitro, collected before SARS-CoV-2 vaccination. The source of these receptors is a human donor who had recovered from COVID-19. CDR3s include the opening cysteine and the closing phenylalanine or tryptophan. Each record gives: J gene, V gene, D gene, clone size, CDR3 DNA, CDR3 protein. The D gene is left open where the match is weak. Size is stated for part of the rows, as once, few or many counts, or as a class when the clone is expanded.

j_call: TRBJ2-3
v_call: TRBV20-1
d_call: TRBD2
clone_size: few
cdr3_nt: TGCAGTACCGGCCTAGCGGGAGATACGCAGTATTTT
cdr3_aa: CSTGLAGDTQYF

j_call: TRBJ2-6
v_call: TRBV2
d_call: NA
clone_size: NA
cdr3_nt: TGTGCCAGCAGTCCAGACAGGTCCGGGGCCAACGTCCTGACTTTC
cdr3_aa: CASSPDRSGANVLTF

j_call: TRBJ1-5
v_call: TRBV9
d_call: NA
clone_size: NA
cdr3_nt: TGTGCCAGCAGCGTCAGTCAGGACCAGCCCCAGCATTTT
cdr3_aa: CASSVSQDQPQHF

j_call: TRBJ2-2
v_call: TRBV2
d_call: NA
clone_size: NA
cdr3_nt: TGTGCCAGCAGGGACAAAGGGGAGCTGTTTTTT
cdr3_aa: CASRDKGELFF

j_call: TRBJ1-1
v_call: TRBV20-1
d_call: NA
clone_size: NA
cdr3_nt: TGCAGTGCTAGAGCCCCGGGGTCTGAAGCTTTCTTT
cdr3_aa: CSARAPGSEAFF

j_call: TRBJ1-5
v_call: TRBV19
d_call: TRBD1
clone_size: NA
cdr3_nt: TGTGCCAGTAACCCGCCGGACAGGGTTGGTCCGCCCCAGCATTTT
cdr3_aa: CASNPPDRVGPPQHF

j_call: TRBJ2-3
v_call: TRBV6-2/TRBV6-3
d_call: NA
clone_size: NA
cdr3_nt: TGTGCCGGGGGAGACAGAAACACAGATACGCAGTATTTT
cdr3_aa: CAGGDRNTDTQYF

j_call: TRBJ2-5
v_call: TRBV7-7
d_call: TRBD2
clone_size: few
cdr3_nt: TGTGCTAGCAGCCCGACTAGCTTCGGGACCCAGTACTTC
cdr3_aa: CASSPTSFGTQYF

j_call: TRBJ1-5
v_call: TRBV28
d_call: NA
clone_size: few
cdr3_nt: TGTGCCAGCAGTTTTACCGGGACAAAGAATCAGCCCCAGCATTTT
cdr3_aa: CASSFTGTKNQPQHF

j_call: TRBJ2-3
v_call: TRBV15
d_call: NA
clone_size: once
cdr3_nt: TGTGCCACCAGCAGAGGTGATGGGAGACTCGAAGATACGCAGTATTTT
cdr3_aa: CATSRGDGRLEDTQYF

j_call: TRBJ1-1
v_call: TRBV19
d_call: NA
clone_size: few
cdr3_nt: TGTGCCAGTAGTAACGGTTACACTGAAGCTTTCTTT
cdr3_aa: CASSNGYTEAFF

j_call: TRBJ2-1
v_call: TRBV19
d_call: NA
clone_size: few
cdr3_nt: TGTGCCAGTAGTGACGGTCGCTTAGTATGGGGCAATGAGCAGTTCTTC
cdr3_aa: CASSDGRLVWGNEQFF

j_call: TRBJ2-6
v_call: TRBV30
d_call: NA
clone_size: once
cdr3_nt: TGTGCCAGTGGCAGATCGTTCTCTGGGGCCAACGTCCTGACTTTC
cdr3_aa: CASGRSFSGANVLTF

j_call: TRBJ1-5
v_call: TRBV9
d_call: NA
clone_size: NA
cdr3_nt: TGTGCCAGCAGCCCGGACAGCGATCAGCCCCAGCATTTT
cdr3_aa: CASSPDSDQPQHF

j_call: TRBJ1-5
v_call: TRBV6-5
d_call: NA
clone_size: NA
cdr3_nt: TGTGCCAGCAGTTCACAGGGTGGCAATCAGCCCCAGCATTTT
cdr3_aa: CASSSQGGNQPQHF

j_call: TRBJ1-2
v_call: TRBV20-1
d_call: NA
clone_size: NA
cdr3_nt: TGCAGTGCCAATGAACTTTTATATGGCTACACCTTC
cdr3_aa: CSANELLYGYTF